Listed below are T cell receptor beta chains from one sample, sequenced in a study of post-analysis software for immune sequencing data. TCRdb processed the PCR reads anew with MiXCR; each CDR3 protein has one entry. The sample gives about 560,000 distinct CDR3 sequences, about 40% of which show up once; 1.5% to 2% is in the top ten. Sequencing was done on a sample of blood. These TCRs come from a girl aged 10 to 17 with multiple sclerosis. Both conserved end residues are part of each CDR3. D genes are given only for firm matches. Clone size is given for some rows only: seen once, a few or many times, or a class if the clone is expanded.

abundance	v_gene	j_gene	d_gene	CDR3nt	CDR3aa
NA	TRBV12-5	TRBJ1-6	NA	TGTGCTAGTGGCTTGGACAAGGGCTACGGTTCACCCCTCCACTTT	CASGLDKGYGSPLHF
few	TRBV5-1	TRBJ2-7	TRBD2	TGCGCCAGCAGTCCTTTAGCGGGAGGAGACATCTCCTACGAGCAGTACTTC	CASSPLAGGDISYEQYF
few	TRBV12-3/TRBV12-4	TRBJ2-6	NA	TGTGCCAGCAGTTCACAGGAATCCCCTGGGGCCAACGTCCTGACTTTC	CASSSQESPGANVLTF
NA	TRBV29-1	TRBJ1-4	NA	TGCAGCGTTGCCCCCGACAGTGCAACTAATGAAAAACTGTTTTTT	CSVAPDSATNEKLFF
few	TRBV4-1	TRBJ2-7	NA	TGCGCCAGCAGCCAAGAAAGACCCTCCTACGAGCAGTACTTC	CASSQERPSYEQYF
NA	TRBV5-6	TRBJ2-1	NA	TGTGCCAGCAGGGGATCTGCGGGCCTAAGCTCCTACAATGAGCAGTTCTTC	CASRGSAGLSSYNEQFF
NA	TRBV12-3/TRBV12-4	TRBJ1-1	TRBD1	TGTGCCATCGGAGGGGGCCCGACAGCTGAAGCTTTCTTT	CAIGGGPTAEAFF
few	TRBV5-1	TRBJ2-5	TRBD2	TGCGCCAGCAGGTCTCCGGGACTAGCGGGAGAGGAGACCCAGTACTTC	CASRSPGLAGEETQYF
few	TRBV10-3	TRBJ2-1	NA	TGTGCCATCAGTGGACAGTACAATGAGCAGTTCTTC	CAISGQYNEQFF
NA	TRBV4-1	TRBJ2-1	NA	TGCGCCAGCAGCAGCTGGGCTGCGGATGAGCAGTTCTTC	CASSSWAADEQFF
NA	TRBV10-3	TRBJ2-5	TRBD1	TGTGCCATCAGACCGGGACAGGGAGTGAGGAAAGAGACCCAGTACTTC	CAIRPGQGVRKETQYF
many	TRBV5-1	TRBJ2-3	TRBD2	TGCGCCAGCAGCTTGGCCGCTAGCGGGAAGAGCACAGATACGCAGTATTTT	CASSLAASGKSTDTQYF
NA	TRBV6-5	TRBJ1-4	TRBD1	TGTGCCAGCAGTGCCCCGGGACAGGGGAATGAAAAACTGTTTTTT	CASSAPGQGNEKLFF
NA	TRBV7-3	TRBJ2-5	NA	TGTGCCAGCAGCCCCGTTGCCGGGACTCTACAAGAGACCCAGTACTTC	CASSPVAGTLQETQYF
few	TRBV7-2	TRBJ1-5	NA	TGTGCCAGCAGCTTAAACAGTCTACCCACCCATAGTCACTATCAGCCCCAGCATTTT	CASSLNSLPTHSHYQPQHF
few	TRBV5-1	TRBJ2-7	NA	TGCGCCAGCGGATTCTCAATAGGGTTCGAGCAGTACTTC	CASGFSIGFEQYF
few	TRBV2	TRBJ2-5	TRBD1	TGTGCCAGCAGGAGGGACAGTAGGGAGACCCAGTACTTC	CASRRDSRETQYF
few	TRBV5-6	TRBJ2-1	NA	TGTGCCACCACTGGACAGGGAGGGGTCGATGAGCAGTTCTTC	CATTGQGGVDEQFF
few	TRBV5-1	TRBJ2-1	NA	TGCGCCAGCAATTGGGAGGCCAATTTCTACGGTGAGCAGTTCTTC	CASNWEANFYGEQFF
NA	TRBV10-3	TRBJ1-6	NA	TGTGCCATCAGTGATGCCGGATTAGATTCACCCCTCCACTTT	CAISDAGLDSPLHF
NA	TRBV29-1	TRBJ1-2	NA	TGCAGCGTTGGACAGTGGGACTATGGCTACACCTTC	CSVGQWDYGYTF
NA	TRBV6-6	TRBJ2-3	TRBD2	TGTGCCAGCATAGCGGGGCCTAGCACAGATACGCAGTATTTT	CASIAGPSTDTQYF
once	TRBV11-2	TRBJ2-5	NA	TGTGCCAGCAGCGTGGCAGTTAATCAGGAGACCCAGTACTTC	CASSVAVNQETQYF
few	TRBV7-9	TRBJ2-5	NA	TGTGCCAGCAGCGAACCCCTTCAGTACCAAGAGACCCAGTACTTC	CASSEPLQYQETQYF
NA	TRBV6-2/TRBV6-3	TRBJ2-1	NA	TGTGCCAGCAGTTACGAGGGAGGCCCCTACAATGAGCAGTTCTTC	CASSYEGGPYNEQFF
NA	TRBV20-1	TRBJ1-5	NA	TGCAGTGCTAACCATAGACGTACCGGGACGGCTAGCAATCAGCCCCAGCATTTT	CSANHRRTGTASNQPQHF
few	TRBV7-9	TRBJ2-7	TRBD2	TGTGCCAGCAGCTTAGTTCTAGCGGGATCCTACGAGCAGTACTTC	CASSLVLAGSYEQYF
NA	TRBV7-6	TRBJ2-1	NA	TGTGCCAGCAGCCGGTCGGCGCGCTCCTACAATGAGCAGTTCTTC	CASSRSARSYNEQFF
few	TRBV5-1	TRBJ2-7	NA	TGCGCCAGCAGCTTGGGGGACCTCTCCTACGAGCAGTACTTC	CASSLGDLSYEQYF
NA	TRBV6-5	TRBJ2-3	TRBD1	TGTGCCAGCGGGGCTACCTACAGGGGTACGCAGTATTTT	CASGATYRGTQYF
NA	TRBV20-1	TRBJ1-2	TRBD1	TGCAGTGCCCCTCCGGGACAGGGCCTCTATGGCTACACCTTC	CSAPPGQGLYGYTF
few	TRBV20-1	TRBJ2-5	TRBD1	TGCAGTGCTACGACAGGGCTAGACCAAGAGACCCAGTACTTC	CSATTGLDQETQYF
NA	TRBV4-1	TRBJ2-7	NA	TGCGCCAGCAGCCTATACTTGGTTAGCGAGCAGTACTTC	CASSLYLVSEQYF
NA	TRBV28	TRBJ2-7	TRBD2	TGTGCCAGCAGTTTATCGGCTAGCGGGAGCCACGAGCAGTACTTC	CASSLSASGSHEQYF
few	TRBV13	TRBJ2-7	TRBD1	TGTGCCAGCAGCCGCATGAGACAGGGTGAAAACGAGCAGTACTTC	CASSRMRQGENEQYF
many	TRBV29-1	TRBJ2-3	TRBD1	TGCAGCGTTGGAACCCGGACAGGGTCAGATACGCAGTATTTT	CSVGTRTGSDTQYF
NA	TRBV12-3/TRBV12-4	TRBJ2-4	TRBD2	TGTGCCAGCAGTGTGGGACTAGCGGGCGCCAAAAACATTCAGTACTTC	CASSVGLAGAKNIQYF
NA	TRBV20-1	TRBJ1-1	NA	TGCAGTGCTAGAGATCATGCCGGGGGAGGATATACACGACCGAACACTGAAGCTTTCTTT	CSARDHAGGGYTRPNTEAFF
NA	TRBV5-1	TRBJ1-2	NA	TGCGCCAGCAGCTTGGTGTCCCAGGGCAACTATGGCTACACCTTC	CASSLVSQGNYGYTF
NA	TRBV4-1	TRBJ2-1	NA	TGCGCCAGCAGCCAATCGATATTTTACAATGAGCAGTTCTTC	CASSQSIFYNEQFF
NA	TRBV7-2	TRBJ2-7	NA	TGTGCCAGCAGCTTAGCCCCCCTGTGGTCCTACGAGCAGTACTTC	CASSLAPLWSYEQYF
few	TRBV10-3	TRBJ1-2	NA	TGTGCCATCAGTGAGAAGGAGCAGGGGTTACATGGCTACACCTTC	CAISEKEQGLHGYTF
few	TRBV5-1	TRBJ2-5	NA	TGCGCCAGCAGCCACGGGAATGGGGAGACCCAGTACTTC	CASSHGNGETQYF
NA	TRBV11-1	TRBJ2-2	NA	TGTGCCAGCAGCCACACAGCGGTAGCGAACATCGGGGAGCTGTTTTTT	CASSHTAVANIGELFF
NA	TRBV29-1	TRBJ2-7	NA	TGCAGCGTTGAAGATGAAAAACGAGGCGAGCAGTACTTC	CSVEDEKRGEQYF
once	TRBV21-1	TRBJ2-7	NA	TGTGCCAGCAGCAAAAAATACGCGAAGGGACAGGGTCTCGAGCAGTACTTC	CASSKKYAKGQGLEQYF
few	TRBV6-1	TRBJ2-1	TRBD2	TGTGCCAGCAATCCTATACCGGGACTAGCGGGAGGGTCCCTCTCCTACAATGAGCAGTTCTTC	CASNPIPGLAGGSLSYNEQFF
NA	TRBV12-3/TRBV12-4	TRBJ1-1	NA	TGTGCCAGCAGTTTACAGGGAATGGGGACTGAAGCTTTCTTT	CASSLQGMGTEAFF
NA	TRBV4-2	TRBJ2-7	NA	TGTGCCAGCAGCCCCAGTGGCGCATCGGGGAATGAAGGCGAGCAGTACTTC	CASSPSGASGNEGEQYF
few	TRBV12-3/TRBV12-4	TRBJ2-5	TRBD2	TGTGCCAGCAGTTTTGGTTTGACTAGCGGGGCGATCCAAGAGACCCAGTACTTC	CASSFGLTSGAIQETQYF
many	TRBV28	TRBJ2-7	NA	TGTGCCAGCAGTCCTAACCTCTACAGGGTATCCTACGAGCAGTACTTC	CASSPNLYRVSYEQYF
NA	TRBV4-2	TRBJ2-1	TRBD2	TGTGCCAGCAGCCAAGACGGGACTAGCGGGAGGGGGTCCTACAATGAGCAGTTCTTC	CASSQDGTSGRGSYNEQFF
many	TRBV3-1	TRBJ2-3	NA	TGTGCCAGCAGCCAGAACAGTGGTGATACGCAGTATTTT	CASSQNSGDTQYF
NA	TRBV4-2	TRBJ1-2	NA	TGTGCCAGCAGCCAACCGCAGGGGCTCCCTGGCTACACCTTC	CASSQPQGLPGYTF
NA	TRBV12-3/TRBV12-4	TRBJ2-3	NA	TGTGCCAGCAGTTTAGAGATCCCAGATACGCAATATTTT	CASSLEIPDTQYF
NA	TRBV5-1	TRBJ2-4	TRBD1	TGCGCCAGCAGCTGCGGGACAGGGGAGAACATTCAGTACTTC	CASSCGTGENIQYF
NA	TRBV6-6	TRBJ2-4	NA	TGTGCCAGCAGTTACCCCAAAAACATTCAGTACTTC	CASSYPKNIQYF
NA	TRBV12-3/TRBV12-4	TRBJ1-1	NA	TGTGCCAGCAGTTTTAGTAGGACTATGAACACTGAAGCTTTCTTT	CASSFSRTMNTEAFF